This TCR beta chain comes out of a study of T-cell reconstitution after alpha-beta-depleted transplantation in children. Findings and caveats of the study: Day-60 TCRbeta diversity that was high in some patients was derived from surviving recipient T cells and thymic progenitors. Reportedly, alpha-beta T cells present about two months post-transplant originated from several hundred expanded clones of graft origin.

TCRbeta library preparation incorporated unique molecular identifiers. MiXCR, applied by TCRdb to the PCR reads, yields one record per CDR3 protein. The table shows around 500,000 distinct CDR3 sequences, with under 30% occurring only once. CDR1 is SQVTM and CDR2 is ANQGSEA in the germline V gene. The CDR3 is 11 amino acids. Deletions cut 4 bases from V and 7 bases from J, with 10 bases between. Ten or more counts support this clonotype. The antigen remains undetermined. The source of this sequence is a boy in the first two years of life who had a stem cell transplant for acute myeloid leukemia, so the T cells may come from the graft donor. The chain links TRBV29-1 to TRBJ1-1; D call uncertain. Sequences were derived from PBMCs, mostly from graft donor cells, sampled 360 days after TCRalphabeta/CD19-depleted stem cell transplant. In DNA, the CDR3 is TGCAGCGTTGTACGGACGGTTGAAGCTTTCTTT. This codes for CSVVRTVEAFF.